The 6 T cell receptor beta chains given below trace back to one sample, sequenced in a study of human T cells and chemical hapten exposure. Time point reported: healthy volunteer bleed at 6 weeks. Sequencing started from total RNA isolated from unfractionated whole blood. MiXCR was run by TCRdb on the RACE reads, yielding one entry per CDR3 protein. The profile shows 40,000 to 45,000 distinct CDR3 sequences, approximately 4% of them singletons. The sequencing sample was made of whole blood. The receptors shown here come from a human donor in good health. Some clones in this sample may be carry-over from other donors' samples.

This clonotype came up many times. The chain combines TRBV30 with TRBJ2-3; D uncertain. CDR1 and CDR2 (germline): GTSNPN, SVGIG (reference sequence). Between the trimmed V and J ends, which lost 0 bases and 1 base, there was a span of 8 bases. The CDR3 covers 14 residues. CDR3: CAWSVLGGTDTQYF. As DNA, the CDR3 is TGTGCCTGGAGTGTATTAGGAGGCACAGATACGCAGTATTTT.

This chain uses TRBV5-5 with TRBJ1-3; D uncertain. This CDR3 spans 16 amino acids. The ends were cut back, 0 bases at V and 0 bases at J, with 10 bases in the middle. The germline gives CDR1 SGHKS, CDR2 YYEKEE (reference sequence). CDR3 DNA sequence: TGTGCCAGCAGCTTGGGTCCGGCCAACTCTGGAAACACCATATATTTT. It is translated as CASSLGPANSGNTIYF.

This clonotype showed up many times. The J gene is TRBJ2-7, the V gene TRBV12-3 or TRBV12-4; 8 bases agree with TRBD2. The CDR3 length is 16 residues. The V and J ends lost 5 bases and 2 bases, in that order; junction bases with no gene match: 11. The CDR3 spells CASSTLTSGPTYEQYF. The CDR3 DNA is TGTGCCAGCAGTACCCTTACTAGCGGACCAACCTACGAGCAGTACTTC.

This clonotype occurred many times. The V call is TRBV14, the J call TRBJ2-1; 11 bases match TRBD2. Germline lookup yields CDR1 SGHDN and CDR2 FVKESK. This CDR3 is built from 17 residues. The trim removed 1 base at V and 3 bases at J, leaving 5 bases unmatched. CDR3 region: CASSQVLTSGGYNEQFF. The CDR3 DNA reads TGTGCCAGCAGCCAAGTTCTAACTAGCGGGGGCTACAATGAGCAGTTCTTC.

This clonotype was detected many times. The chain uses TRBV29-1 and TRBJ2-1; possibly TRBD2 for D (5 bases). This CDR3 has 14 amino acids. From germline, CDR1 is SQVTM and CDR2 ANQGSEA. V was cut by 7 bases and J by 0 bases, with 13 bases left in between. As DNA, the CDR3 is TGCAGCGCCGGTCACGGGAACTCCTACAATGAGCAGTTCTTC. This sequence encodes CSAGHGNSYNEQFF.

The sample holds many counts of this clonotype. The gene calls are TRBV2 and TRBJ2-3; TRBD1 might be the D (5 bases). Germline loops: CDR1 SNHLY, CDR2 FYNNEI. The CDR3 contains 12 residues. Trimming took off 7 bases at V and 6 bases at J, with 11 bases between the two ends. The CDR3 spells CASTQKGDTQYF. As DNA, the CDR3 is TGTGCCAGCACCCAAAAGGGGGATACGCAGTATTTT.